Presented here are 4 T cell receptor beta chains from one specimen sequenced in a study of T cell responses to AZD1222 COVID-19 vaccine. Data came from immunoSEQ multiplex PCR; TCRdb stores just in-frame clones and leaves some out. The data hold 120,000 to 150,000 clones, with 93% observed a single time. Sequenced here: peripheral blood, sampled on day 0 of AZD1222 vaccination. These receptors originate from an adult in good health.

This chain uses TRBV18 with TRBJ1-1; TRBD1 matches at 8 bases. After removal of 3 bases from V and 7 bases from J, the junction contained 13 bases not matched to a gene. The CDR3 loop spans 16 amino acids. Germline CDR1 is KGHSH and CDR2 is LQKENI. The CDR3 here is CASSPIPRDRRLEAFF. The CDR3 DNA follows: TGTGCCAGCTCACCGATCCCGAGGGACAGGCGCCTTGAAGCTTTCTTT.

The chain is built from TRBV29-1 and TRBJ2-3; 15 bases are a match to TRBD2. J gave up 0 bases and V 6 bases, and 7 bases lay outside the gene matches. Germline V CDR1 and CDR2: SQVTM, ANQGSEA. This CDR3 has 17 residues. The CDR3 reads CSVEGLAGGASTDTQYF. CDR3 DNA: TGCAGCGTGGAGGGACTAGCGGGGGGAGCTAGCACAGATACGCAGTATTTT.

The CDR3 DNA reads TGTGCCAGCAGCGTGACTGGTAGCGGGGGTCTCTCCTACAATGAGCAGTTCTTC. It specifies CASSVTGSGGLSYNEQFF. The gene calls are TRBV9 and TRBJ2-1; 9 bases line up with TRBD2. The CDR3 has 18 residues. The germline V gene has CDR1 SGDLS and CDR2 YYNGEE. V lost 2 bases to trimming and J lost 0 bases; unmatched junction nucleotides: 9.

Here the CDR3 reads CASSAGQGYEQYF. Here the CDR3 DNA reads TGTGCCAGCAGCGCGGGACAGGGCTACGAGCAGTACTTC. The V call is TRBV11-3, the J call TRBJ2-7; 9 bases are a match to TRBD1. Germline V gene sequence: CDR1 SGHNT, CDR2 YENEEA. V lost 5 bases to trimming and J lost 3 bases; unmatched junction nucleotides: 2. The length of the CDR3 is 13 residues.